This T cell receptor (beta chain) was recovered during a study of CD8+CD57+ T cells in acquired aplastic anemia. Study-wide context: The average for DNA from sorted CD4+ and CD8+ cells was roughly 3 ug. Broader study findings: Overlapping CD8+ CDR3 repertoires of patients and controls contained some 30 shared sequences.

The germline gives CDR1 MNHEY, CDR2 SMNVEV (reference sequence). This CDR3 contains 16 residues. V lost 5 bases and J lost 4; bases outside the gene matches: 6. The table lists this clonotype with a few counts. What it recognizes is unknown. Using genomic DNA as the template, TCR beta VDJ and CDR3 profiling was carried out. TCRdb re-called the reads with MiXCR, one entry per CDR3 protein. The sample carries approximately 200,000 distinct CDR3 sequences, roughly 45% recorded once. All sequencing subjects had displayed CD8+CD57+ cell expansion on flow cytometry. Acquired aplastic anemia of severe grade affected all patients. Untreated patients provided the blood samples, with no therapy given before sampling.

The sequenced sample was sorted CD4+, CD8+, or CD8+CD57+ T cells (not recorded which) from PBMCs. This TCR was recovered from a human donor with aplastic anemia. The V and J genes are TRBV27 and TRBJ1-5; 12 bases are a match to TRBD1. CDR3 protein: CASSIGTGGWNQPQHF. CDR3 coding DNA: TGTGCCAGCAGTATAGGGACAGGGGGCTGGAATCAGCCCCAGCATTTT.